A selection of T cell receptor beta chains follows, all from one sample in a study of shared clonotypes between healthy human individuals. Measured with immunoSEQ multiplex PCR; TCRdb has only the in-frame clones, and not every one. Among about 490,000 clones listed, 70% to 80% were seen once. Sequencing used PBMCs. The receptors come from a woman between 40 and 55 years old in good health. Some clones in this sample may be carry-over from other donors' samples. Each CDR3 is given with its conserved first and last residue. D genes are given only for firm matches. The listing skips clone size in some rows; elsewhere it reads once, few, many or a size class.

CDR3nt	CDR3aa	d_gene	j_gene	v_gene	abundance
TGTGCCAGCTCCCCCCCAGTTTGGGGCCGCTCCACAGATACGCAGTATTTT	CASSPPVWGRSTDTQYF	-	TRBJ2-3	TRBV18	few
TGTGCCAGCAGCCCACGGACGGGAGAGACCCAGTACTTC	CASSPRTGETQYF	-	TRBJ2-5	TRBV7-3	-
TGTGCCAGCAGCCCACGACGGAACTCTTTCTCCTACGAGCAGTACTTC	CASSPRRNSFSYEQYF	-	TRBJ2-7	TRBV28	-
TGTGCCAGCAGCTTAGGGCCAGGGGGCAATATCTTACGGGCCAACGTCCTGACTTTC	CASSLGPGGNILRANVLTF	TRBD1	TRBJ2-6	TRBV7-8	-
TGTGCCAGCATGGGGGGCACAGATACGCAGTATTTT	CASMGGTDTQYF	-	TRBJ2-3	TRBV7-9	-
TGTGCCAGCAGTGCGGTGAACTACGAGCAGTACTTC	CASSAVNYEQYF	-	TRBJ2-7	TRBV2	-
TGTGCCAGCTCATGGGGGGACTACGAGGGGACCGGGGAGCTGTTTTTT	CASSWGDYEGTGELFF	TRBD2	TRBJ2-2	TRBV11-3	-
TGTGCCTGGAGCTCAGGAAGGGGTCGGGCTTTCTTT	CAWSSGRGRAFF	-	TRBJ1-1	TRBV30	-
TGTGCCAGCAGCAAACAGGGGCCCACTGAAGCTTTCTTT	CASSKQGPTEAFF	TRBD1	TRBJ1-1	TRBV7-6	-
TGTGCCAGCAGCGCCTACAGCGGGAGGGCCGTGAATGAGCAGTTCTTC	CASSAYSGRAVNEQFF	TRBD2	TRBJ2-1	TRBV7-6	-
TGTGCCAGCAGCCAGGGGGCGCGAAATGAGCAGTTCTTC	CASSQGARNEQFF	TRBD1	TRBJ2-1	TRBV28	-
TGTGCCAGCAGACAGGGGGGGCATCAGCCCCAGCATTTT	CASRQGGHQPQHF	TRBD1	TRBJ1-5	TRBV6-1	-
TGTGCCAGCAGCACCCGGGACAGGGTTGGATGGAACACCATATATTTT	CASSTRDRVGWNTIYF	TRBD1	TRBJ1-3	TRBV14	-
TGTGCCAGCAGCCTAGGACGCGACACAGATACGCAGTATTTT	CASSLGRDTDTQYF	-	TRBJ2-3	TRBV7-3	-
TGCAGCGTTGCTCCTAGCGGGACGAGCACAGATACGCAGTATTTT	CSVAPSGTSTDTQYF	TRBD2	TRBJ2-3	TRBV29-1	-
TGTGCCAGCAGTCCGCGGACAGTCCAAGGGACCCAGTACTTC	CASSPRTVQGTQYF	-	TRBJ2-5	TRBV28	-
TGTGCCAGCAGTGCGGGAGGGAGTAGAGAGACCCAGTACTTC	CASSAGGSRETQYF	TRBD2	TRBJ2-5	TRBV25-1	-
TGCGCCAGCAGCCAAGCGACGGGAGGCCTGAACACCGGGGAGCTGTTTTTT	CASSQATGGLNTGELFF	TRBD2	TRBJ2-2	TRBV4-1	once
TGTGCCAGCAGCTTAAAAGCCGGGACTTCCACAAACACCGGGGAGCTGTTTTTT	CASSLKAGTSTNTGELFF	-	TRBJ2-2	TRBV7-9	-
TGTGCCAGCTCACCACCCCTTGTACCGTCCTACGAGCAGTACTTC	CASSPPLVPSYEQYF	-	TRBJ2-7	TRBV18	-
TGCGCCAGCAGCCAAGACGAGACAAAAGATAATTCACCCCTCCACTTT	CASSQDETKDNSPLHF	-	TRBJ1-6	TRBV4-1	-
TGTGCCAGCAGTTCCAACTCGGATACGCAGTATTTT	CASSSNSDTQYF	-	TRBJ2-3	TRBV28	once
TGTGCCAGCAGCCGCCCCGGTTACAATGAGCAGTTCTTC	CASSRPGYNEQFF	-	TRBJ2-1	TRBV5-5	few
TGTGCCAGCAGCTGGGGGGACAGTACTAACACTGAAGCTTTCTTT	CASSWGDSTNTEAFF	TRBD1	TRBJ1-1	TRBV7-9	once
TGTGCCAGCAAATTGACAGGGGCAGGTGGCTACACCTTC	CASKLTGAGGYTF	TRBD1	TRBJ1-2	TRBV6-1	-
TGTGCCAGCAGCTCGACCGGACCACCCTACGAGCAGTACTTC	CASSSTGPPYEQYF	-	TRBJ2-7	TRBV7-2	-
TGCGCCAGCAGCCTGGTAGCTGGTTCCAATGAGCAGTTCTTC	CASSLVAGSNEQFF	-	TRBJ2-1	TRBV5-1	-
TGTGCCAGCAGTGGGAGCAGCACAGATACGCAGTATTTT	CASSGSSTDTQYF	-	TRBJ2-3	TRBV6-4	-
TGTGCCAGCAGCCCCGCGGCGGGGGAGCAGTACTTC	CASSPAAGEQYF	-	TRBJ2-7	TRBV7-3	once
TGTGCCAGCAGTGGCGACACCGGGGAGCTGTTTTTT	CASSGDTGELFF	-	TRBJ2-2	TRBV6-1	-
TGTGCCAGCAGCGTGGGTATAGCGGGAGCGTCCACAGATACGCAGTATTTT	CASSVGIAGASTDTQYF	TRBD2	TRBJ2-3	TRBV9	-
TGTGCCAGCAGTGAACTCGCGCCCTATGGCTACACCTTC	CASSELAPYGYTF	-	TRBJ1-2	TRBV2	-
TGTGCCAGCACTGCGGACCGACGGGGATTGGGGGAGCAGTACTTC	CASTADRRGLGEQYF	-	TRBJ2-7	TRBV21-1	-
TGTGCCAGCAGCTTAGACGGGCACAATGAGCAGTTCTTC	CASSLDGHNEQFF	-	TRBJ2-1	TRBV7-9	-
TGTGCCAGCAGCGCGGGACAGGGGAGGAACACTGAAGCTTTCTTT	CASSAGQGRNTEAFF	TRBD1	TRBJ1-1	TRBV9	once
TGTGCCTGGAGCGGAAGCAATCAGCCCCAGCATTTT	CAWSGSNQPQHF	-	TRBJ1-5	TRBV30	many
TGTGCCAGCAGCTCTGCCTACGAGCAGTACTTC	CASSSAYEQYF	-	TRBJ2-7	TRBV11-1	-
TGCGCCAGCAGTCAGGCGACCGGGACAGGGGAGACCCAGTACTTC	CASSQATGTGETQYF	TRBD1	TRBJ2-5	TRBV23-1	-
TGTGCCCGCCAGCTGGACAGGGGTTACAATGAGCAGTTCTTC	CARQLDRGYNEQFF	TRBD1	TRBJ2-1	TRBV2	-
TGCAGCGTAAGGACAGGGGTTAATCAGCCCCAGCATTTT	CSVRTGVNQPQHF	TRBD1	TRBJ1-5	TRBV29-1	-
TGTGCCAGCTCACCACGGACGCCGACACTGGACGACAATGAGCAGTTCTTC	CASSPRTPTLDDNEQFF	-	TRBJ2-1	TRBV18	once
TGTGCCAGCGGCGCGACAGGGGCAAGCACTGAAGCTTTCTTT	CASGATGASTEAFF	TRBD1	TRBJ1-1	TRBV9	-
TGTGCCAGCAGTACTACAGGGGTCACAGATACGCAGTATTTT	CASSTTGVTDTQYF	TRBD1	TRBJ2-3	TRBV28	many
TGCGCCAGCAGCCCGGAGGCGGGTGAGCAGTTCTTC	CASSPEAGEQFF	-	TRBJ2-1	TRBV5-1	-
TGTGCCAGCAGGGCCGAGCAGGGGAGAGAGGCCCAGTACTTC	CASRAEQGREAQYF	-	TRBJ2-5	TRBV6-1	-
TGCGCCAGCAGCCGGGACAGGGGACGCACTGAAGCTTTCTTT	CASSRDRGRTEAFF	TRBD1	TRBJ1-1	TRBV5-1	-